This T cell receptor beta chain was sequenced during a study of cytomegalovirus exposure and HLA in healthy donors (dated by TCRdb to about 2017). For the study in its entirety: An earlier analysis of some 500 of the donors reported 250 to 350 Gb of sequence data and some 120 million unique TCR beta sequences from about 179 million T cells. Roughly 300 gigabases of sequencing data and 70 million to 100 million unique TCR sequences made up an early release that covered several hundred HLA-typed donors. Among the approximately 430 genotyped donors, roughly 80% belonged to the genetic ancestry cluster associated with self-reported Caucasian donors. The study was designed to test whether signatures of past pathogen exposure could be identified by cataloging public T cell receptors. The study profiled the T cell repertoires of under 700 subjects by immunosequencing and related them to cytomegalovirus serostatus. A separate validation cohort of roughly 130 different subjects was used in addition to the 666-subject first cohort. The study combined high-throughput TCR immunosequencing, statistical association of individual TCRs with disease status, and machine learning to predict cytomegalovirus infection status. A later analysis re-examined previously published TCR beta repertoires from 610 or so donors and added high-resolution HLA genotyping to investigate patterns of TCR occurrence. The later analysis used no new phenotypic data to find candidate immune exposures, relying instead on TCR beta sequences and their occurrence across donors. An earlier analysis of approximately 640 of the donors applied high-throughput TCR beta sequencing to assess whether each TCR beta V gene segment acted as functional or pseudogenic. Alongside the repertoire data, information on donor age, sex, ethnicity and CMV serostatus was compiled. Genome-wide SNP genotypes for about 60% of the roughly 670 donors were used in a later genetic analysis, which treated that subset as a discovery cohort. Every repertoire in the discovery cohort had been generated on one and the same sequencing platform. Both class I and class II loci were covered by HLA typing, at four-digit resolution. Typing coverage differed by locus: A, B, C, DRB1 and DQB1 were typed in roughly 620-630 donors, DQA1 in about 560, DPA1 in some 600, and DPB1 in 472. A handful of DR-DQ haplotypes were handled as single units for association and clustering because linkage in the cohort was strong. Among about 400 genotyped donors of the cohort, an average of about 220,000 unique TCR beta nucleotide sequences was sequenced per donor, of which 15% to 20% were non-productive. The study at large found these results: Fewer than 20 rarely observed V segments, including chromosome 9 orphons, were excluded from the earlier analysis of about 500 of the donors because counts were too low. In a later analysis, HLA-associated TCR beta chains showed more clonal expansion and lower generation probabilities than non-associated chains that were equally common. A later analysis reported that several top co-occurrence clusters appeared linked to parvovirus B19, influenza, CMV and Epstein-Barr virus. Immune exposure information for the cohort was limited to CMV serostatus. A group of highly shared sequence variants was considered likely to be a technical artifact of the sequencing pipeline. Three of the identified cytomegalovirus-associated TCR beta chains were confirmed in vitro to be specific for cytomegalovirus antigens. A further reported finding was that TCR beta sequences accurately predicted the HLA-A and HLA-B alleles for most subjects in the first cohort. Some IMGT-functional V segments, including TRBV6-2 and TRBV6-3, could not be told apart with the 87-base-pair reads, so those segments were excluded. Compared with the roughly 670-donor mean, donors in an Asian-associated ancestry cluster had fewer N-insertions in productive TCRs, according to a later genetic analysis. The authors suggested that the approach could potentially be extended to other disease states and immunological phenotypes. The cohort was sequenced for TCR beta chains only, and without alpha or paired-chain data the features that could be detected were limited. Because some donors lacked HLA typing at each locus, the association tests relied only on the typed subset. A later genetic analysis associated a missense DCLRE1C variant with V-gene and J-gene trimming of TCR beta chains, and an independent cohort replicated the association. The study gave a list of some 150 TCR beta chains associated with cytomegalovirus. Linkage disequilibrium might explain the correlated functional status among segregating V segments, but an unknown experimental factor could not be excluded. In a later analysis, TCR association rates were found to vary across HLA loci, with the most associated TCRs seen for DRB1 alleles and the fewest for HLA-C alleles. An earlier analysis of approximately 540 of the donors showed that most TCR beta V segments appeared in productive rearrangements either about 90% or about 30% of the time, which broadly matched IMGT annotations. In a later analysis, some 17,000 TCR beta sequences were associated with specific HLA alleles at a false discovery rate of 0.05. The classifier was reported to diagnose cytomegalovirus status with high specificity and sensitivity in both the original cohort and the validation cohort. Sequencing depth was assumed to be roughly uniform across donors in the presence/absence analyses, though that assumption may not hold. Across donors, most TCR sequences were observed very rarely, whereas some public TCRs were present in many individuals. When HLA alleles, especially DR and DQ, strongly co-occurred, TCR associations were difficult to assign to individual alleles. A later analysis found that most CMV-associated TCR beta chains appeared HLA-restricted, with HLA associations seemingly driven largely by CMV exposure.

Library preparation employed the immunoSEQ multiplex PCR assay. For the multiplex PCR, a mixture combining 60 forward primers for TCR Vbeta segments and 13 reverse primers for TCR Jbeta segments was used. Amplification of the CDR3 region of rearranged TCR beta genes was performed with a multiplex PCR assay on genomic DNA. The amplified TCR beta libraries were sequenced on the Illumina HiSeq System as 87-base-pair reads. Concerning the study's data processing: Across the 670 or so repertoires, a later analysis counted tens of millions of unique TCR beta chains, roughly 11 million of which were shared by at least two donors. A nearest-neighbor algorithm error-corrected the raw reads and collapsed the reads into unique sequences, merging closely related sequences to remove PCR and sequencing errors. To assign V, D and J gene segments, CDR3 sequences were aligned to IMGT reference sequences. For a sequence to be retained, at least a six-nucleotide match to both a V gene segment and a J gene segment was required. Rearrangements were classified as productive when the CDR3 lacked stop codons and remained in frame with V and J, and all other rearrangements were classified as non-productive. CDR3 was defined by IMGT convention, running from the second conserved V-encoded cysteine to the conserved J-encoded phenylalanine. In an earlier analysis of roughly 580 of the donors, sequences lacking an unambiguous match to a single V gene segment were excluded. An earlier analysis of roughly 590 of the donors called V segments functional above 56.7% productive rearrangements and segregating when the between-donor standard deviation exceeded 5%. A statistical classification framework was developed to diagnose cytomegalovirus status using the catalog of TCR beta chain sequences. In a later analysis, TCR nucleotide sequences were compared against IMGT/GENE-DB human TR gene sequences so that V and J genes could be assigned. Using the TCRdist pipeline, a later analysis assigned CDR3 sequences along with most-parsimonious VDJ recombination scenarios. In a later analysis, each TCR beta chain was defined by its CDR3 amino acid sequence together with its V-gene family, and reads lacking a unique V-gene family were excluded. To address suspected cross-contamination and a sequencing artifact, a later analysis removed 592 highly shared, low-generation-probability nucleotide sequences. A later analysis calculated a clonal expansion index for each public chain from normalized within-repertoire ranks of inferred template counts. A later analysis computed generation probabilities with a VDJ recombination model fitted to out-of-frame rearrangements, and checked the results against IGoR. In a later analysis, hypergeometric tests were used to score TCR-TCR, TCR-HLA and TCR-CMV co-occurrence, with a repertoire-size bias correction applied to TCR pairs. To estimate false discovery rates, a later analysis permuted the HLA or CMV assignments 20 times. In a later analysis, co-occurring TCRs were grouped with DBSCAN, and TCRdist sequence similarity was added when clustering was performed within HLA-allele-positive subsets. Repertoires with fewer than 30,000 or more than 120,000 public chains were left out of co-occurrence clustering, as were about five repertoires with anomalous nucleotide sharing. TCRdb took this table from immuneACCESS and kept in-frame rearrangements with V and J called. Such tables lack part of the clones; where checked against another copy, unresolved V genes explain under half of the gap, and the rest is unexplained. The DNA was the basis for D and trimming; V, J and clone size are from that table. The sample yields about 67,000 clones; more than 80% were counted once. The top ten clonotypes cover under 3% of the sample.

The germline V gene specifies KGHSH as CDR1 and LQKENI as CDR2. The V end loses 5 bases and the J end loses 2 bases, and a stretch of 13 bases separates them. The CDR3 numbers 15 residues from cysteine through phenylalanine. The only DNA kept is the CDR3, 45 bases in frame from the first base. In the case of this clone: Its specific antigen is unknown. No base quality values were provided; no much bigger clone lies one nucleotide off.

The cohort was made up of around 720 healthy bone marrow donors. At the time of sampling, all cohort members were nominally healthy, though unrecorded immune exposures were likely present. The donor tested CMV seronegative and was one of the 352 seronegative cohort members. A peripheral blood sample was collected from each donor, and TCR beta sequencing was performed on peripheral blood mononuclear cells. Genomic DNA extraction from the blood cell samples was performed with the Qiagen DNeasy Blood Extraction Kit. The chain is assembled from TRBV18 and TRBJ1-5; a tentative D match to TRBD1 spans 6 bases. This clonotype was obtained from a woman in her 30s in good health and CMV-seronegative. Sequenced input: PBMCs. The nucleotide sequence is TGTGCCAGCTCAGAGGCGGGGGGCGGCAATCAGCCCCAGCATTTT. Its translation is CASSEAGGGNQPQHF.